This TCR beta chain was captured in a study of Tregs in tolerant kidney transplant recipients. For the study at large: Related graft donors supplied nonmyeloablative bone marrow transplants, and mixed chimerism was transient. Findings and limits, study-wide: Few patients were studied, so findings need validation in larger groups. Biological reproducibility was not directly addressed in this study.

Thawed PBMCs were FACS-sorted into unstimulated CD4+CD25+CD127- regulatory T cells, CD4+CD25- non-regulatory cells, CD4 and CD8 cells. About this clone itself: Its antigen is not identified. The read ends 3 residues before the CDR3 terminus; that terminus is restored from the germline J gene.

TCRdb's table, derived via immunoSEQ multiplex PCR, lists solely in-frame clones and lacks some. This sample's table has 25,000 to 35,000 clones. The CDR3 loop spans 13 amino acids. The V gene end was trimmed by 4 bases and the J gene end by 6 bases; junction bases not matched to a gene: 2. Per the germline V gene, CDR1 is SGHVS and CDR2 is FQNEAQ. V and J are TRBV7-8 and TRBJ1-2, with 10 positions matching TRBD1. This specimen was CD8+ T cells from blood, taken before the transplant. This clonotype was obtained from a human donor who received a combined kidney and bone marrow transplant. CDR3 bases read: TGTGCCAGCAGCTCGGGGACAGGGGATGGC. Protein: CASSSGTGDG. The CDR3, in full, reads CASSSGTGDGYTF.